The T cell receptor beta chain under discussion was sequenced for a study of blood T cell repertoires in COVID-19. Sequenced by immunoSEQ multiplex PCR; TCRdb stores in-frame clones only, minus some. The table includes roughly 260,000 clones, 86% detected once. This CDR3 is 14 amino acids long. Germline loops: CDR1 MNHEY, CDR2 SVGEGT. V was cut by 6 bases and J by 4 bases, with 15 bases left in between. This chain uses TRBV6-2 or TRBV6-3 with TRBJ2-5, with D maybe TRBD2 (6 bases). This receptor was taken from a man between 40 and 49 years old who had recovered from COVID-19. The sample was peripheral blood. CDR3 in amino acids: CASSRDSFTETQYF. The CDR3 coding sequence is TGTGCCAGCAGCAGGGACTCCTTCACAGAGACCCAGTACTTC.